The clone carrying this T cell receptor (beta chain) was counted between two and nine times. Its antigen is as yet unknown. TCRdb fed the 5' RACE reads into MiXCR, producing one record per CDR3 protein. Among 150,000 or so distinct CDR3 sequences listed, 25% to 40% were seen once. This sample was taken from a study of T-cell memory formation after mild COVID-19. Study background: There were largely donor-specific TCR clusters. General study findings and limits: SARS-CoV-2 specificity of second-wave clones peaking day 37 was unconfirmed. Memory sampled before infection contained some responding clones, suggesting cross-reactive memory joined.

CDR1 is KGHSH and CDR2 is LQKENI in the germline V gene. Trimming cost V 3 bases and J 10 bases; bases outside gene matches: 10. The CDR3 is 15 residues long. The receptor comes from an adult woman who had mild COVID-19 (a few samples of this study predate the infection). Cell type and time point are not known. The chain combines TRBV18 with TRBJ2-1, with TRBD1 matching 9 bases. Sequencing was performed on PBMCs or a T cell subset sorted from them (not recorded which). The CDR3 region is CASSPGQGYAREQFF. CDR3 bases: TGTGCCAGCTCACCGGGACAGGGATACGCGAGGGAGCAGTTCTTC. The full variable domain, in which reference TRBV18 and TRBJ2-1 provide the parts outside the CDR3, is NAGVMQNPRHLVRRRGQEARLRCSPMKGHSHVYWYRQLPEEGLKFMVYLQKENIIDESGMPKERFSAEFPKEGPSILRIQQVVRGDSAAYFCASSPGQGYAREQFFGPGTRLTVL.